This TCR beta chain was identified in a study of T cell responses to AZD1222 COVID-19 vaccine. Sequenced by immunoSEQ multiplex PCR; TCRdb stores in-frame clones only, minus some. The sample has under 150,000 clones, 92% seen once. The length of the CDR3 is 17 residues. CDR1 and CDR2 (germline): SGHVS, FQNEAQ. The V and J ends lost 5 bases and 2 bases respectively, with 22 bases between them. The sequencing used peripheral blood, collected 28 days after the second AZD1222 dose. The sequence derives from an adult who received the AZD1222 COVID-19 vaccine. The genes are TRBV7-8 and TRBJ2-7, with D unresolved. The CDR3 loop reads CASSLRRIGIHPYEQYV. The CDR3 bases are TGTGCCAGCAGCCTCCGCCGAATAGGGATACACCCCTACGAGCAGTACGTC.